The present entry profiles one T cell receptor beta chain with its context. Three rounds of nested PCR, following a modified ARM-PCR protocol, produced the TCRbeta library. TCRdb reprocessed the multiplex PCR reads with MiXCR, giving one entry per CDR3 protein. The sample has some 80,000 distinct CDR3 sequences; about 80% are singletons. CDR1 and CDR2 from the germline V gene are SQVTM and ANQGSEA. The CDR3 contains 13 residues. This sample is drawn from a study of tumor and adjacent non-tumor tissue in lung cancer. This sample's RNA came from whole unsorted tissue. This non-tumor lung sample came from over 3 cm beyond the tumor edge.

Sequenced material: distant non-tumor lung tissue. This TCR derives from a man in his 70s with non-small cell lung cancer. The chain recombines TRBV29-1 with TRBJ2-7; TRBD1 matches at 8 bases. CDR3 loop: CSGMTGASDEQYF. The DNA for the CDR3 is TGCAGTGGCATGACAGGGGCGTCAGACGAGCAGTACTTC.